This T cell receptor (beta chain) was sequenced for a study of blood T cell repertoires in COVID-19. Profiling relied on immunoSEQ multiplex PCR, and the TCRdb table lists in-frame clones only, not all of them. The table lists about 180,000 clones, less than 90% of them singletons. Enrolled through a virtual design, the participants were between roughly 18 and 95 years of age and came from under 30 US areas. V gave up 5 bases and J gave up 4 bases; unmatched junction bases: 8. This CDR3 contains 15 residues. Germline V gene data show CDR1 as SGHNT and CDR2 as YYREEE (reference sequence). Source material: PBMCs or T cells enriched from blood (not recorded which). This clonotype was sampled from a human donor with acute COVID-19. The donor label of this sample is uncertain. The V call is TRBV5-4, the J call TRBJ2-1; 8 bases line up with TRBD1. CDR3 sequence: CASRAGTGNYNEQFF. CDR3 bases: TGTGCCAGCAGGGCCGGGACAGGTAATTACAATGAGCAGTTCTTC.